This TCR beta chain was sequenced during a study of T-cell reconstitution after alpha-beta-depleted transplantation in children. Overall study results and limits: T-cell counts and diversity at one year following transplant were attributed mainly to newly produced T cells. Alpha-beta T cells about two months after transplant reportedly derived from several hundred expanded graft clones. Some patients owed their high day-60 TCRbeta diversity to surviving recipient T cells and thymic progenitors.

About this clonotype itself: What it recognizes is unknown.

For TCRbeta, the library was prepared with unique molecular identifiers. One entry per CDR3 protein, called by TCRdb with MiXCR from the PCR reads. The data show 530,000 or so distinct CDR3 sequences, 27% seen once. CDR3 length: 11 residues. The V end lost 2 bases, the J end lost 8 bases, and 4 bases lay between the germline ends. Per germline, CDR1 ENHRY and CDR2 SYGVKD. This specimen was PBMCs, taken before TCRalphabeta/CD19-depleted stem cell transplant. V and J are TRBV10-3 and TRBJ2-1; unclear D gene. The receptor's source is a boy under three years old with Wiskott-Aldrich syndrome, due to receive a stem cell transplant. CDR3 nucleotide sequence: TGTGCCATCAGTGAGCGCTATGAGCAGTTCTTC. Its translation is CAISERYEQFF.